This T cell receptor (beta chain) was identified in a study of cytomegalovirus exposure and HLA in healthy donors. Primers: 60 Vbeta forward and 13 Jbeta reverse. The data were produced by immunoSEQ multiplex PCR, yet TCRdb's version contains in-frame clones alone and is incomplete. Here the sample spans approximately 120,000 clones, 75% to 85% being singletons. The J segment lost 7 bases and the V segment lost 2 bases, leaving 8 bases of the junction unmatched. Germline V gene data show CDR1 as MNHNS and CDR2 as SASEGT. CDR3 length: 15 amino acids. Sample: PBMCs. The receptor was derived from a man aged 40-49 years in good health and CMV-seronegative. The V call is TRBV6-1, the J call TRBJ1-3, with TRBD1 identical over 7 bases. The CDR3 DNA sequence: TGTGCCAGCAGTGAAAGACAGGGCGGTCGGAACACCATATATTTT. Protein: CASSERQGGRNTIYF.